The clone carrying this T cell receptor beta chain was seen repeatedly, ten times or more. TCRdb reanalysed the 5' RACE reads using MiXCR and keeps one entry per CDR3 protein. The table shows hundreds of thousands of distinct CDR3 sequences, with 8.6% occurring only once. This specimen belongs to a study of identical twins. V lost 8 bases, J lost 0 bases, and 10 bases lay in between. This CDR3 contains 13 residues. The germline V gene encodes CDR1 SGHVS and CDR2 FQNEAQ. In addition, the sample was reused for a study of yellow fever vaccine responses in identical twins.

The material sequenced was PBMCs. The rearrangement uses TRBV7-8 and TRBJ2-5; no definite D call. The clonotype originates from a woman between 18 and 29 years old in good health. CDR3 in DNA: TGTGCCAGCCGGCCCCGTTACCAAGAGACCCAGTACTTC. Protein product: CASRPRYQETQYF.